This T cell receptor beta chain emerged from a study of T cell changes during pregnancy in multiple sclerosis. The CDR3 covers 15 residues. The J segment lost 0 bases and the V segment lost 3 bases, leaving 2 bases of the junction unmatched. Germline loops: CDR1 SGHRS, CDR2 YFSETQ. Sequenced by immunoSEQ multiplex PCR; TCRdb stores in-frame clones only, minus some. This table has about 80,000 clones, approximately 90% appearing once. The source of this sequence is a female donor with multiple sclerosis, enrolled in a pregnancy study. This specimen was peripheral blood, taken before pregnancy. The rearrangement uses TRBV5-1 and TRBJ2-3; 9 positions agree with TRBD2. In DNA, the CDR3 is TGCGCCAGCAGCTGGAGCGGGGGGAGCACAGATACGCAGTATTTT. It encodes CASSWSGGSTDTQYF.